This T cell receptor beta chain emerged from a study of blood T cell repertoires in COVID-19. Concerning this clone itself: Additional DNA sequences in this sample encode the identical CDR3.

Clones were sequenced by immunoSEQ multiplex PCR, and TCRdb holds only the in-frame ones, with some missing. The sample has roughly 70,000 clones, roughly 72% seen once; the top ten hold under 15%. Patients from Seattle were sampled longitudinally, starting during active infection. Germline V lookup: CDR1 SGHRS, CDR2 YFSETQ. The CDR3 runs 16 residues. The V gene end was trimmed by 0 bases and the J gene end by 5 bases; junction bases not matched to a gene: 6. The origin of this receptor is a man in his 60s with COVID-19, enrolled during active disease. J is TRBJ2-5 and V is TRBV5-1; 11 nucleotides line up with TRBD2. The sample comprised peripheral blood. CDR3 bases: TGCGCCAGCAGCTTGGGGCTAGCGGGGGGTCCGGAGACCCAGTACTTC. Its protein product is CASSLGLAGGPETQYF. The whole variable domain, filled in from reference TRBV5-1 and TRBJ2-5, reads KAGVTQTPRYLIKTRGQQVTLSCSPISGHRSVSWYQQTPGQGLQFLFEYFSETQRNKGNFPGRFSGRQFSNSRSEMNVSTLELGDSALYLCASSLGLAGGPETQYFGPGTRLLVL.